This T cell receptor (beta chain) was captured by sequencing in a study of spatial heterogeneity in lung cancer. Overall study: A unique TCR and UMI combination showed up more than ten times in raw reads, on average.

Noted time point: sample taken at primary tumor resection. Whole RNA, which was extracted from tumor, nontumor lung tissue or frozen PBMC, was sequenced without any cell sorting. Samples were obtained from some 70 donors, all untreated early-stage non-small cell lung cancer patients. TCRdb recomputed calls from the 5' RACE reads with MiXCR, one row per CDR3 protein. The sample includes about 6,900 distinct CDR3 sequences, about 4% of them seen just once. This clonotype was observed many times. Found in a library prepared for alpha chains, this beta chain is an off-target read, and its abundance has little meaning. The TCR was taken from a female donor with early-stage non-small cell lung cancer. The starting material was normal lung tissue next to the tumor, obtained at surgery.

The CDR3 DNA reads as TGTGCCAGCTCACCACCGGATAGGGGCCCCGAGCAGTACTTC. Its protein is CASSPPDRGPEQYF. V gene TRBV18 combines with J gene TRBJ2-7; tentative D call: TRBD1 (5 bases). In germline, CDR1 is KGHSH, CDR2 LQKENI. The CDR3 spans 14 residues. V was shortened by 0 bases and J by 6 bases, with 12 bases between the two germline ends.